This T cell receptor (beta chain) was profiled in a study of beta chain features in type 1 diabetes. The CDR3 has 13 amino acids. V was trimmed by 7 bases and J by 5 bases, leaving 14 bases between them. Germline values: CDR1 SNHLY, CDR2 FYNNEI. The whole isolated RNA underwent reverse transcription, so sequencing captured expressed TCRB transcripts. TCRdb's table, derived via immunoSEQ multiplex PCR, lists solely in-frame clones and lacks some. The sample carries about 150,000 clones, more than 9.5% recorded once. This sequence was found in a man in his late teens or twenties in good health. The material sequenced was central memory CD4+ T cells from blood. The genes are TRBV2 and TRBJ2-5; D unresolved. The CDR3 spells CASIRLVGETQYF. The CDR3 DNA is TGTGCCAGCATACGTCTAGTGGGGGAGACCCAGTACTTC. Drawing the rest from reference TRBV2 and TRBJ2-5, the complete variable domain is EPEVTQTPSHQVTQMGQEVILRCVPISNHLYFYWYRQILGQKVEFLVSFYNNEISEKSEIFDDQFSVERPDGSNFTLKIRSTKLEDSAMYFCASIRLVGETQYFGPGTRLLVL.